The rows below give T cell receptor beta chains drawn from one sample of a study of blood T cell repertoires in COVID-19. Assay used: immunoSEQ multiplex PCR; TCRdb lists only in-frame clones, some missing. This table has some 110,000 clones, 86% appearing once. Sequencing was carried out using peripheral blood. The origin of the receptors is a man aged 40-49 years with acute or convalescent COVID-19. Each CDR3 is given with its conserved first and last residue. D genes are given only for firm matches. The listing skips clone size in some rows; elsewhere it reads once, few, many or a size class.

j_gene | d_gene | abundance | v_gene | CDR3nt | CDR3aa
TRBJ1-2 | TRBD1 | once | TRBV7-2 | TGTGCCAGCAACCGTCGGGGACAGGGTAACTATGGCTACACCTTC | CASNRRGQGNYGYTF
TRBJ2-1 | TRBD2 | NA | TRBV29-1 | TGCAGCGTGGCGGTACTAGCGGCCTCCTACAATGAGCAGTTCTTC | CSVAVLAASYNEQFF
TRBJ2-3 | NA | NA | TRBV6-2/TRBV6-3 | TGTGCCAGCAGTTACCTTAGCGCCTATCGAACAGATACGCAGTATTTT | CASSYLSAYRTDTQYF
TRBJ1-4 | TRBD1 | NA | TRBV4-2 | TGTGCCAGCAGCCAAGGAGGGGGACAGTCGGGAGAAAAACTGTTTTTT | CASSQGGGQSGEKLFF
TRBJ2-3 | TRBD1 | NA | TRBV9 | TGTGCCAGCAGCCTGCGGACAGGGGAGACAGATACGCAGTATTTT | CASSLRTGETDTQYF
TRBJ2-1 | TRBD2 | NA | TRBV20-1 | TGCAGTGCTAGTTTGGCTAGCGGGGGGACCACCTCGCCGAATGAGCAGTTCTTC | CSASLASGGTTSPNEQFF
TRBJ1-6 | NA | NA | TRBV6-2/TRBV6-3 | TGTGCCAGCAGTTACTCGAGTGGTGGCTATAATTCACCCCTCCACTTT | CASSYSSGGYNSPLHF
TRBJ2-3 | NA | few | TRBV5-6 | TGTGCCAGCAGCTTGTACAGCGGGCAAATTGATACGCAGTATTTT | CASSLYSGQIDTQYF
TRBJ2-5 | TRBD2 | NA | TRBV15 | TGTGCCACCAGCAGAGAAACTAGCGGGAGAGGAGAGACCCAGTACTTC | CATSRETSGRGETQYF
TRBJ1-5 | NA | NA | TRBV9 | TGTGCCAGCAGCGTAGGGTCAGGAAGCAATCAGCCCCAGCATTTT | CASSVGSGSNQPQHF
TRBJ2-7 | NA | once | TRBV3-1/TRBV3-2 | TGTGCCAGCAGCTACGTTGGTGGGCCCTACGAGCAGTACTTC | CASSYVGGPYEQYF
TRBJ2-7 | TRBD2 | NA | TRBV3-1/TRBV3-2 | TGTGCCAGCAGCCAAGGGACGGGAGGGAAAAACGAGCAGTACTTC | CASSQGTGGKNEQYF
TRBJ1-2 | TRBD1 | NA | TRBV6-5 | TGTGCCAGCAGTAGCCCCGGACAGGACCAATATGGCTACACCTTC | CASSSPGQDQYGYTF
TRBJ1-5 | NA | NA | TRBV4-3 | TGCGCCAGCAGCCAAGACTGGGCCCGGTATAGCAATCAGCCCCAGCATTTT | CASSQDWARYSNQPQHF